This paragraph covers one T cell receptor (beta chain) sequence. This specimen comes from a study of blood T cell repertoires in COVID-19. The cohort comprised adults aged about 18 to 100 years residing in about 25 US areas. Clinical history as reported by participants underpinned cohort assignment. The V gene's germline CDR1 is MNHNS and CDR2 SASEGT. The CDR3 spans 17 residues. Between the trimmed V and J ends, which lost 2 bases and 1 base, there was a span of 15 bases. Per the study methods: By means of reference gene primer amplification, nucleated cell counts were estimated. Libraries were prepared by immunoSEQ multiplex PCR; TCRdb keeps only in-frame clonotypes and omits some of them. The V and J calls and clone size come from that table; D and trimming were worked out from the DNA. The data hold a few hundred thousand clones, with around 84% observed a single time.

The source is a man between 40 and 49 years old who had recovered from COVID-19. The source material was PBMCs or T cells enriched from blood (not recorded which). The chain joins TRBV6-1 to TRBJ1-5; D may be TRBD1 (6 bases). The CDR3 reads CASSEPPWGGSNQPQHF. The CDR3 DNA sequence: TGTGCCAGCAGTGAACCCCCCTGGGGGGGCAGCAATCAGCCCCAGCATTTT.